These T cell receptor beta chains were read from a single sample in a study of CD8 T cells in ankylosing spondylitis. TCRdb reprocessed the 5' RACE reads with MiXCR, giving one entry per CDR3 protein. The table lists more than 600,000 distinct CDR3 sequences, roughly 20% of them singletons. Sequencing was performed on blood, either unsorted or a sorted T cell fraction (not recorded which). Every receptor here comes from a male donor with ankylosing spondylitis. The CDR3 runs from the conserved cysteine through the conserved F or W. The D gene is left open where the match is weak. The listing skips clone size in some rows; elsewhere it reads once, few, many or a size class.

clone_size	d_call	cdr3_length	v_call	j_call	cdr3_aa	cdr3_nt
few	TRBD2	15	TRBV6-1	TRBJ2-7	CASSEASSGGYEQYF	TGTGCCAGCAGTGAAGCGTCTAGCGGGGGCTACGAGCAGTACTTC
.	TRBD1	14	TRBV10-3	TRBJ1-5	CATQGDWGNQPQHF	TGTGCCACTCAGGGGGATTGGGGCAATCAGCCCCAGCATTTT
many	.	16	TRBV20-1	TRBJ2-2	CSARAQGTLGTGELFF	TGCAGTGCTAGGGCTCAGGGGACCCTCGGAACCGGGGAGCTGTTTTTT
few	.	15	TRBV28	TRBJ1-2	CASTPRTVTNYGYTF	TGTGCCAGCACTCCGAGGACGGTTACTAACTATGGCTACACCTTC
.	TRBD1	16	TRBV4-1	TRBJ2-7	CASSQLMGQGNYEQYF	TGCGCCAGCAGCCAACTCATGGGACAGGGGAACTACGAGCAGTACTTC
.	.	15	TRBV12-3/TRBV12-4	TRBJ2-7	CASTKTPGALYEQYF	TGTGCCAGCACCAAGACACCGGGAGCTCTATACGAGCAGTACTTC
.	.	15	TRBV2	TRBJ1-5	CASSEKVYSNQPQHF	TGTGCCAGCAGTGAAAAGGTATATAGCAATCAGCCCCAGCATTTT
.	TRBD1	15	TRBV5-6	TRBJ2-5	CASSKTGGGQETQYF	TGTGCCAGCAGCAAGACAGGGGGGGGGCAAGAGACCCAGTACTTC
.	TRBD1	14	TRBV6-1	TRBJ1-2	CASSGGQPNYGFTF	TGTGCCAGCAGTGGGGGACAGCCTAACTATGGCTTCACCTTC
.	.	16	TRBV9	TRBJ2-2	CASSARASTSFGELFF	TGTGCCAGCAGCGCCCGAGCTAGCACTAGCTTCGGGGAGCTGTTTTTT
few	.	14	TRBV12-3/TRBV12-4	TRBJ1-5	CASSYRDGKEPQHF	TGTGCCAGCAGTTATAGGGACGGGAAGGAGCCCCAGCATTTT
few	.	13	TRBV29-1	TRBJ2-7	CSGTGGDAYEQYF	TGCAGCGGGACGGGCGGGGACGCCTACGAGCAGTACTTC
many	TRBD2	16	TRBV5-1	TRBJ2-3	CASSLGLAGALDTQYF	TGCGCCAGCAGCTTAGGGCTAGCGGGGGCCCTAGATACGCAGTATTTT
.	.	14	TRBV7-2	TRBJ1-1	CASSYPTGMTEAFF	TGTGCCAGCAGCTATCCTACTGGAATGACTGAAGCTTTCTTT
.	.	17	TRBV4-2	TRBJ2-1	CASSQEVEPLSYNEQFF	TGTGCCAGCAGCCAAGAGGTCGAACCCCTTAGCTACAATGAGCAGTTCTTC
few	.	14	TRBV28	TRBJ1-2	CASLPPNKRGGYTF	TGTGCCAGCCTACCCCCCAACAAGAGGGGTGGCTACACCTTC
.	TRBD1	16	TRBV4-1	TRBJ2-7	CASSLRGTGGHYEQYF	TGCGCCAGCAGCCTACGCGGGACAGGGGGCCACTACGAGCAGTACTTC
.	TRBD1	16	TRBV10-2	TRBJ1-5	CASREGTAHSNQPQHF	TGCGCCAGCAGGGAAGGGACAGCTCATAGCAATCAGCCCCAGCATTTT
.	.	16	TRBV2	TRBJ2-1	CASRDRSSTGVGEQFF	TGTGCCAGCAGGGACCGGTCGAGCACCGGCGTGGGTGAGCAGTTCTTC
.	.	12	TRBV29-1	TRBJ1-1	CSVQPGDTEAFF	TGCAGCGTCCAACCCGGGGACACTGAAGCTTTCTTT
.	.	14	TRBV4-1	TRBJ2-7	CASSQGDLTYEQYF	TGCGCCAGCAGCCAGGGGGACCTAACCTACGAGCAGTACTTC
once	TRBD2	16	TRBV4-2	TRBJ2-3	CASSGTSGGVTDTQYF	TGTGCCAGCAGCGGTACTAGCGGGGGAGTCACAGATACGCAGTATTTT
few	.	16	TRBV12-3/TRBV12-4	TRBJ2-7	CASSRSLGTFAYEQYF	TGTGCCAGCAGCCGCAGTCTGGGGACGTTTGCCTACGAGCAGTACTTC
.	.	15	TRBV6-1	TRBJ1-4	CASNPKGGFNEKLFF	TGTGCCAGCAATCCGAAAGGGGGATTTAATGAAAAACTGTTTTTT
few	TRBD1	15	TRBV27	TRBJ1-5	CASSSGTGSYQPQHF	TGTGCCAGCAGCTCAGGGACAGGGAGTTATCAGCCCCAGCATTTT
.	.	12	TRBV6-2/TRBV6-3	TRBJ1-2	CASSGPGTGYTF	TGTGCCAGCAGCGGGCCGGGGACTGGCTACACCTTC
.	TRBD1	15	TRBV6-2/TRBV6-3	TRBJ1-1	CASSYGTEMNTEAFF	TGTGCCAGCAGTTACGGGACAGAGATGAACACTGAAGCTTTCTTT
many	.	15	TRBV4-1	TRBJ2-2	CASSQDPGYTGELFF	TGCGCCAGCAGCCAAGATCCGGGGTACACCGGGGAGCTGTTTTTT
.	TRBD2	15	TRBV5-1	TRBJ2-7	CASSLVTSGLYEQYF	TGCGCCAGCAGCTTGGTAACTAGCGGGCTCTACGAGCAGTACTTC
.	TRBD1	16	TRBV5-1	TRBJ1-5	CASSLAGTDSNQPQHF	TGCGCCAGCAGCTTGGCCGGGACAGATAGCAATCAGCCCCAGCATTTT
few	.	12	TRBV29-1	TRBJ1-4	CSVPDRQGKLFF	TGCAGCGTTCCCGACAGGCAGGGAAAACTGTTTTTT
.	.	15	TRBV10-3	TRBJ2-1	CAISDLASSYNEQFF	TGTGCCATCAGTGACCTAGCCAGCTCCTACAATGAGCAGTTCTTC
many	TRBD1	15	TRBV4-1	TRBJ2-7	CASSRGTGDSYEQYF	TGCGCCAGCAGCCGAGGGACAGGAGACTCCTACGAGCAGTACTTC
.	.	16	TRBV7-2	TRBJ2-7	CASSLVSTGGVYEQYF	TGTGCCAGCAGCTTAGTCTCTACGGGTGGTGTGTACGAGCAGTACTTC